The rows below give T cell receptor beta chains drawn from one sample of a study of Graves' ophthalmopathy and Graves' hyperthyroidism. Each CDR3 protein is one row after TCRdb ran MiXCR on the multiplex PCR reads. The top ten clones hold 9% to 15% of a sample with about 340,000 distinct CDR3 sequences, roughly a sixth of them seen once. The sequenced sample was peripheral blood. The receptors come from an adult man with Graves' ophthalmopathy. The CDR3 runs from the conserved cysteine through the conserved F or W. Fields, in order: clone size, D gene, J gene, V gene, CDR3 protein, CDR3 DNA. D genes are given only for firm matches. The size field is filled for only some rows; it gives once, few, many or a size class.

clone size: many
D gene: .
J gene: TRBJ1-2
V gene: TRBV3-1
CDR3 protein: CASSQVLSAKGGYTF
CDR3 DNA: TGTGCCAGCAGCCAAGTTTTATCGGCGAAGGGAGGCTACACCTTC

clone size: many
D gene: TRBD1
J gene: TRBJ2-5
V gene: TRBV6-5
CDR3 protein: CASRGDRVMGETQYF
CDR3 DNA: TGTGCCAGCAGGGGGGACAGGGTTATGGGGGAGACCCAGTACTTC

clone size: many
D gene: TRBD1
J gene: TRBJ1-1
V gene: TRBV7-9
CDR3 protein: CASSFLQGTEAEAFF
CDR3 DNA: TGTGCCAGCAGCTTTTTACAGGGGACTGAGGCTGAAGCTTTCTTT

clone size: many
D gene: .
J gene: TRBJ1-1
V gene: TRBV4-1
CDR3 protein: CASSQEGYLNTEAFF
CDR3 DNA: TGCGCCAGCAGCCAAGAGGGCTATTTGAACACTGAAGCTTTCTTT

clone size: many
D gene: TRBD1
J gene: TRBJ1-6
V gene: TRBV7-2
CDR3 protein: CASSPDRASNNSPLHF
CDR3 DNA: TGTGCCAGCAGCCCGGACAGGGCAAGCAATAATTCACCCCTCCACTTT

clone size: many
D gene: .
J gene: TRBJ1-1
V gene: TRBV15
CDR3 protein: CATSRDGGSHTEAFF
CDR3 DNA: TGTGCCACCAGCAGAGATGGGGGATCGCACACTGAAGCTTTCTTT

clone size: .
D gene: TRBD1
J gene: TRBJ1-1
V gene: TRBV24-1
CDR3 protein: CATSDFLRTGRSSTEAFF
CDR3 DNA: TGTGCCACCAGTGATTTCCTCCGGACAGGCAGGAGCAGCACTGAAGCTTTCTTT

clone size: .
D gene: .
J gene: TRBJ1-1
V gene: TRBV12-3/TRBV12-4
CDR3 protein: CASSSTRPGRRNTEAFF
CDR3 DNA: TGTGCCAGCAGCTCCACCCGGCCAGGTCGGAGGAACACTGAAGCTTTCTTT

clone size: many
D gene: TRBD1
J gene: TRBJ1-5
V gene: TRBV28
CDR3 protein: CASSPSTGADQPQHF
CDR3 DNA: TGTGCCAGCAGTCCCTCGACAGGGGCGGATCAGCCCCAGCATTTT

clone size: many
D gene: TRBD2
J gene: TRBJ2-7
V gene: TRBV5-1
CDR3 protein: CASSLPSGLTYEQYF
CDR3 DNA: TGCGCCAGCAGCTTACCTAGCGGTCTCACTTACGAGCAGTACTTC

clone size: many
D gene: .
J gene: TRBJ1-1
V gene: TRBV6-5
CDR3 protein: CASSYRWEAFF
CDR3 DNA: TGTGCCAGCAGTTATCGCTGGGAAGCTTTCTTT

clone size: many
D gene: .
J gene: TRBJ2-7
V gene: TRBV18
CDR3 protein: CASSRGGPAYEQYF
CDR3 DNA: TGTGCCAGCTCACGGGGCGGTCCGGCCTACGAGCAGTACTTC

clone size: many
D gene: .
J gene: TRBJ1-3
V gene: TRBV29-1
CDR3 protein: CSVESGVGGNTIYF
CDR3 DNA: TGCAGCGTTGAATCAGGGGTTGGTGGAAACACCATATATTTT

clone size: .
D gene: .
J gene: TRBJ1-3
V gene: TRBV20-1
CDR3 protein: CSASLGNTIYF
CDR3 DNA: TGCAGTGCTAGTCTGGGAAACACCATATATTTT

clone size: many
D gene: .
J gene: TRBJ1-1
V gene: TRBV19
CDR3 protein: CASSMGLSNTEAFF
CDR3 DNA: TGTGCCAGTAGTATGGGATTATCGAACACTGAAGCTTTCTTT